This entry describes one T cell receptor beta chain. Its specificity is unknown. The source of the sample is a study of T-cell memory formation after mild COVID-19. Study-wide background: TCR clustering was largely donor specific.

V lost 4 bases and J 10 bases, leaving 15 bases between the germline ends. This CDR3 contains 13 residues. Looked up from germline, CDR1 is KGHDR and CDR2 is SFDVKD. TCRdb re-analysed the 5' RACE reads in MiXCR, keeping a single row per CDR3 protein. This sample yields about 420,000 distinct CDR3 sequences, of which 23% are seen a single time; over 10% belongs to the top ten. Points from the study as a whole: The CD4+ clones that contracted clustered mainly within CM and EM, and the CD8+ clones concentrated in EMRA. Pre-infection memory held some responding clones, suggesting pre-existing cross-reactive T cells responded. Day 15 to 85 contractors were CD4/CD8 balanced; later expanders leaned CD4+.

This clonotype originated in an adult woman who had mild COVID-19 (a few samples of this study predate the infection). Cell type and time point are not known. Sequencing input: PBMCs or a T cell subset sorted from them (not recorded which). The chain has TRBV24-1 and TRBJ1-2; D is possibly TRBD1 (5 bases). The CDR3 region has the DNA TGTGCCACCAGTGACCCCCTGACAGTTATCTACACCTTC. Translating gives CATSDPLTVIYTF.